The 14 T cell receptor beta chains listed next were all sequenced from one sample in a study of T cells in Graves' hyperthyroidism and ophthalmopathy. Template material for amplifying TCR beta CDR3 regions consisted of RNA transcripts. Carried out on the TCR CDR3, a first-round RT-PCR used the HTBI primer set. Using its own MiXCR run on the multiplex PCR reads, TCRdb lists one record per CDR3 protein. In the table there are almost 600,000 distinct CDR3 sequences, 40% to 55% of which are singletons. What was sequenced was peripheral blood or thyroid tissue (not recorded which). These receptors originate from a woman under 30 with Graves' hyperthyroidism.

There are a few counts of this clonotype. The V gene is TRBV29-1, the J gene TRBJ2-3; D ambiguous. Germline V gene sequence: CDR1 SQVTM, CDR2 ANQGSEA. Between the trimmed V and J ends, which lost 8 bases and 4 bases, there was a span of 7 bases. This CDR3 has 10 amino acids. The CDR3 nucleotides are TGCAGCCTCTACTCAGATACGCAGTATTTT. Protein: CSLYSDTQYF.

This clonotype was picked up many times. The rearrangement uses TRBV7-2 and TRBJ2-7, with unresolved D. Trimming took 5 bases from V and 3 from J, leaving 8 bases between them. CDR1 is SGHTA and CDR2 is FQGNSA in the germline V gene. The CDR3 runs to 12 residues. CDR3: CASSPLHYEQYF. CDR3 bases: TGTGCCAGCAGCCCCCTACACTACGAGCAGTACTTC.

There are a few counts of this clonotype. The chain links TRBV27 to TRBJ1-2; D is uncertain. Trimming took 1 base from V and 4 from J, leaving 13 bases between them. This CDR3 has 15 amino acids. Germline CDR1 reads MNHEY; CDR2 reads SMNVEV (reference sequence). CDR3 loop: CASSLYAARGYGYTF. CDR3 bases: TGTGCCAGCAGTTTATACGCCGCCCGGGGCTATGGCTACACCTTC.

This clonotype has just a few counts. The rearrangement links TRBV7-8 to TRBJ2-3, with TRBD2 matching 8 bases. The CDR3 has 17 residues. The germline gives CDR1 SGHVS, CDR2 FQNEAQ. J lost 3 bases, V lost 5 bases, and 13 bases had no gene match. The CDR3: CASSLTGGAGRTDTQYF. The DNA for the CDR3 is TGTGCCAGCAGCCTCACGGGGGGGGCAGGCCGTACAGATACGCAGTATTTT.

This clonotype was counted many times. This chain connects TRBV2 to TRBJ1-4; D is unclear. The length of the CDR3 is 13 residues. Germline CDR1 SNHLY, CDR2 FYNNEI. V lost 6 bases and J 7 bases, leaving 12 bases between the germline ends. The CDR3 DNA follows: TGTGCCAGCAGGGCGACCCTCGGTGAAAAACTGTTTTTT. Its protein product is CASRATLGEKLFF.

This clonotype was picked up one time. This chain links TRBV29-1 with TRBJ2-5, with D unclear. Between the trimmed V and J ends, which lost 1 base and 4 bases, there was a span of 4 bases. This CDR3 is built from 11 residues. The germline V gene has CDR1 SQVTM and CDR2 ANQGSEA. CDR3 coding DNA: TGCAGCGTTGAAGTGGGAGAGACCCAGTACTTC. This gives the protein CSVEVGETQYF.

The chain uses TRBV9 and TRBJ1-6; 7 nucleotides align to TRBD1. The V and J ends lost 4 bases and 5 bases, in that order; junction bases with no gene match: 9. CDR3 size: 16 residues. Looked up from germline, CDR1 is SGDLS and CDR2 is YYNGEE. Here the CDR3 DNA reads TGTGCCAGCAGCCCACGGGGACAGTCGGATAATTCACCCCTCCACTTT. Protein: CASSPRGQSDNSPLHF.

Points on this clonotype: A much larger clone differs by one base, so this may be a read error. The chain carries TRBV5-4 and TRBJ2-5; 9 bases line up with TRBD2. Per the germline V gene, CDR1 is SGHNT and CDR2 is YYREEE (reference sequence). The CDR3 sequence is 16 residues long. CDR3 loop: CDSLEDSTSGEETQYF. CDR3 in DNA: TGTGACAGCCTAGAGGATTCGACTAGCGGTGAAGAGACCCAGTACTTC. Supplemented by reference TRBV5-4 and TRBJ2-5, the full variable domain reads ETGVTQSPTHLIKTRGQQVTLRCSSQSGHNTVSWYQQALGQGPQFIFQYYREEENGRGNFPPRFSGLQFPNYSSELNVNALELDDSALYLCDSLEDSTSGEETQYFGPGTRLLVL.

In its sample, this clonotype was seen a few times. This chain joins TRBV7-6 and TRBJ2-7, with TRBD2 as a possible D gene (7 bases). The closer fit of TRBJ2-1 to the DNA end suggests the J call may be wrong. Germline lookup yields CDR1 SGHVS and CDR2 FNYEAQ. The CDR3 covers 15 residues. The CDR3 reads CASSSRQAGVREQFF. The DNA of the CDR3 is TGTGCCAGCAGTTCCCGACAGGCGGGAGTAAGGGAGCAGTTCTTC.

The CDR3 coding sequence is TGTGCCAGCAGCCAAGTACAGGGGAAAGGAGATACGCAGTATTTT. This encodes CASSQVQGKGDTQYF. The chain recombines TRBV7-9 with TRBJ2-3, with 7 bases aligning to TRBD1. V lost 5 bases and J lost 5; bases outside the gene matches: 10. The germline gives CDR1 SEHNR, CDR2 FQNEAQ (reference sequence). CDR3 length: 15 amino acids.

The chain joins TRBV29-1 to TRBJ2-5; D might be TRBD2 (7 bases). The germline V gene has CDR1 SQVTM and CDR2 ANQGSEA. The germline V and J ends were trimmed by 0 bases and 5 bases, with 19 bases remaining between them. The CDR3 length is 16 residues. CDR3 nucleotide sequence: TGCAGCGTTGAAGAGGCAGCGGGACAACAATGGGAGACCCAGTACTTC. Protein: CSVEEAAGQQWETQYF.

V usage is TRBV15 and J usage is TRBJ2-1; TRBD2 is a possible D gene (6 bases). Germline CDR1 LNHNV, CDR2 YYDKDF (reference sequence). V lost 1 base and J 10 bases, leaving 17 bases between the germline ends. The CDR3 is made up of 15 amino acids. The CDR3 bases are TGTGCCACCAGCAGAGTGGGACTCTTGAAATTGGAGCAGTTCTTC. It encodes CATSRVGLLKLEQFF.

This clonotype came up many times. CDR3 sequence: CASSVRKKLLLEQYF. For the CDR3, the DNA is TGTGCCAGCAGCGTACGGAAAAAACTGCTTTTAGAGCAGTACTTC. V gene TRBV9 combines with J gene TRBJ2-7; D remains ambiguous. Trimming pared 1 base from V and 7 bases from J, leaving 18 bases between. The CDR3 consists of 15 residues. From germline, CDR1 is SGDLS and CDR2 YYNGEE.

J is TRBJ1-5 and V is TRBV20-1; 8 bases are shared with TRBD1. CDR3 length: 11 residues. CDR1 is DFQATT, CDR2 SNEGSKA, per germline (reference sequence). Unmatched junction bases numbered 3, after V lost 6 bases and J lost 8 bases. The chain's CDR3 is CSAMTGEPQHF. CDR3 DNA: TGCAGTGCCATGACAGGGGAGCCCCAGCATTTT.